The 32 T cell receptor beta chains below were found in one sample sequenced in a study of read filtering for tumor transcriptome and immune sequencing. The library was built from about 400 ng RNA with molecular barcoded adaptors for alpha/delta and beta/gamma chains. One entry per CDR3 protein results from TCRdb running MiXCR on the reads. The sample includes 75,000 to 90,000 distinct CDR3 sequences, 10% to 15% of them seen just once. The sample taken for sequencing was a population of CD138-negative cells sorted from bone marrow. These receptors all come from a donor at least 40 years old with multiple myeloma.

This clonotype was seen ten or more times. The chain employs TRBV27 and TRBJ2-5; D is ambiguous. This CDR3 is built from 13 residues. Trimming cost V 5 bases and J 4 bases, with 11 bases left between them. Germline CDR1 is MNHEY and CDR2 is SMNVEV (reference sequence). CDR3 bases: TGTGCCAGCAGTGCAAGAATGGGAGAGACCCAGTACTTC. Translating it yields CASSARMGETQYF.

This clonotype was detected ten times or more. As DNA, the CDR3 is TGTGCCAGCAGTTTATCCTTACCCCGAGGAGCCTTCTTT. It yields the protein CASSLSLPRGAFF. The rearrangement uses TRBV12-3 or TRBV12-4 and TRBJ1-1; unclear D gene. V was pared by 2 bases and J by 14 bases, with 18 bases between. This CDR3 has 13 residues.

At least ten counts were recorded for this clonotype. J is TRBJ2-5 and V is TRBV6-5; D may match TRBD1 or TRBD2 (5 bases each). Trimming took 2 bases from V and 4 from J, leaving 8 bases between them. This CDR3 contains 13 residues. The germline V gene has CDR1 MNHEY and CDR2 SVGAGI. The CDR3 reads CASSYAGTETQYF. The CDR3 DNA reads TGTGCCAGCAGTTACGCAGGGACAGAGACCCAGTACTTC.

This clonotype was observed a handful of times. The chain combines TRBV13 with TRBJ2-5; tentatively, D is TRBD2 (6 bases). V lost 5 bases to trimming and J lost 5 bases, with 12 bases between them. The CDR3 length is 13 residues. CDR1 and CDR2 from the germline V gene are PRHDT and FYEKMQ (reference sequence). CDR3 amino acids: CASSMTSEETQYF. The CDR3 DNA is TGTGCCAGCAGCATGACTAGTGAGGAGACCCAGTACTTC.

In its sample, this clonotype was seen many times. The chain joins TRBV5-6 to TRBJ2-1; 8 bases align to TRBD1. Germline loops: CDR1 SGHDT, CDR2 YYEEEE. V shed 4 bases, J shed 10 bases, and the junction held 10 bases outside the gene matches. The CDR3 has 14 amino acids. DNA of the CDR3: TGTGCCAGCAGCATCCGGGACAGGCCCAGAGAGCAGTTCTTC. Translated, it gives CASSIRDRPREQFF.

This clonotype has ten or more counts. J is TRBJ2-1 and V is TRBV5-1; maybe TRBD2 (5 bases). CDR1 is SGHRS and CDR2 is YFSETQ in the germline V gene. The V end was cut by 3 bases, the J end by 5 bases, with 15 bases between. This CDR3 has 15 residues. The CDR3 region is CASSYPEAGNNEQFF. CDR3 nucleotides: TGCGCCAGCAGCTATCCGGAGGCGGGCAACAATGAGCAGTTCTTC.

This clonotype appeared many times. This may be a read error, as it is one base from a much larger clone. The chain links TRBV20-1 to TRBJ2-1; 8 bases agree with TRBD2. This CDR3 is built from 15 residues. Germline values: CDR1 DFQATT, CDR2 SNEGSKA (reference sequence). As DNA, the CDR3 is TGCAGTGCCCCCACTAGCGGAAGCTCCTACAATGGGCAGTTCTTC. It yields the protein CSAPTSGSSYNGQFF.

This clonotype has at least ten counts. CDR3 sequence (DNA): TGTGCCAGCCGGGGGACTAGCGGGAGAAGGTCGGCAGATACGCAGTATTTT. Its translation: CASRGTSGRRSADTQYF. The chain is built from TRBV28 and TRBJ2-3; 14 nucleotides match TRBD2. Losses at the gene ends were 8 bases for V and 4 bases for J; bases not matched to a gene: 11. CDR1 and CDR2 from the germline V gene are MDHEN and SYDVKM. This CDR3 spans 17 amino acids.

This clonotype appeared many times. V gene TRBV7-2 combines with J gene TRBJ2-7; 10 bases map to TRBD1. Germline trimming cut 5 bases from V and 7 bases from J; bases unmatched to any gene: 11. Germline CDR1 SGHTA, CDR2 FQGNSA. This CDR3 spans 15 amino acids. CDR3 amino acids: CASSQAATGGFEQYF. The CDR3, as DNA: TGTGCCAGCAGCCAGGCGGCGACAGGGGGCTTTGAGCAGTACTTC.

This clonotype showed up just a few times. The V and J genes are TRBV20-1 and TRBJ1-1, with D hard to call. The CDR3 length is 13 residues. V dropped 0 bases and J dropped 4 bases, with 9 bases sitting between them. Looked up from germline, CDR1 is DFQATT and CDR2 is SNEGSKA (reference sequence). CDR3 sequence (DNA): TGCAGTGCTAGAGAGATGGGGATCACTGAAGCTTTCTTT. Translating it yields CSAREMGITEAFF.

The gene calls are TRBV2 and TRBJ1-6; D remains ambiguous. Germline-derived CDR1 and CDR2 are SNHLY and FYNNEI. Trimming took 3 bases from V and 4 from J, leaving 10 bases between them. This CDR3 is 15 amino acids long. CDR3 sequence reads: CASSDVTGYNSPLHF. CDR3 coding DNA: TGTGCCAGCAGTGACGTCACCGGTTATAATTCACCCCTCCACTTT.

This clonotype was observed a handful of times. This rearrangement joins TRBV5-1 to TRBJ1-3; D unresolved. The ends were cut back, 9 bases at V and 2 bases at J, with 12 bases in the middle. The V gene's germline CDR1 is SGHRS and CDR2 YFSETQ. The CDR3 has 13 amino acids. The CDR3 loop is CATTDLPGNTIYF. In nucleotides, the CDR3 is TGCGCCACCACAGACCTACCTGGAAACACCATATATTTT. Full variable domain (remainder filled in from reference TRBV5-1 and TRBJ1-3): KAGVTQTPRYLIKTRGQQVTLSCSPISGHRSVSWYQQTPGQGLQFLFEYFSETQRNKGNFPGRFSGRQFSNSRSEMNVSTLELGDSALYLCATTDLPGNTIYFGEGSWLTVV.

This sequence joins TRBV27 and TRBJ1-2; 10 nucleotides agree with TRBD1. Trimming took 6 bases from V and 8 from J; bases not matched to a gene: 9. This CDR3 region has 14 residues. The germline V gene encodes CDR1 MNHEY and CDR2 SMNVEV (reference sequence). Written as DNA, the CDR3 is TGTGCCAGCAGACGGGGACAGGGGACGGGCGGCTACACCTTC. Translating it yields CASRRGQGTGGYTF.

This clonotype has a handful of counts. Because the CDR3 is missing its conserved closing phenylalanine or tryptophan, this is likely a read error. V is TRBV20-1 and J is TRBJ2-3; no clear D gene. The end of the DNA fits TRBJ1-5 better, so the J call may be wrong. The CDR3 consists of 15 residues. Germline CDR1 and CDR2: DFQATT and SNEGSKA (reference sequence). CDR3 amino acids: CSARERRLRTDTQHL. The DNA of the CDR3 is TGCAGTGCTAGAGAGAGAAGGTTACGCACAGATACGCAGCATCTT.

With regard to this clonotype: At one of its ends the junction is not consistent with the germline gene, which may arise from a read error. The chain links TRBV6-5 to TRBJ2-1, with 13 bases lining up with TRBD2. This CDR3 region has 14 residues. Looked up from germline, CDR1 is MNHEY and CDR2 is SVGAGI. DNA of the CDR3: TGTGCTAGCACTCGGACTAGCGGGAGTAGTGAGCAGTTCTTC. Amino acids: CASTRTSGSSEQFF.

This clonotype turned up a few times. This chain uses TRBV7-3 with TRBJ2-2, with D perhaps assigned TRBD1 or TRBD2 (6 bases each). V was pared by 8 bases and J by 0 bases, with 7 bases between. Germline V gene sequence: CDR1 SGHTA, CDR2 FQGTGA. This CDR3 spans 13 amino acids. The DNA for the CDR3 is TGTGCCAGCGGGGGGCCGAACACCGGGGAGCTGTTTTTT. It encodes CASGGPNTGELFF.

This clonotype has ten or more counts. The V and J genes are TRBV20-1 and TRBJ2-7; tentatively, D is TRBD1 or TRBD2 (5 bases each). The CDR3 runs to 14 residues. CDR1 is DFQATT and CDR2 is SNEGSKA in the germline V gene (reference sequence). V was shortened by 6 bases and J by 4 bases, with 19 bases between the two germline ends. CDR3 in DNA: TGCAGTGCAAATGACCGGGACCAGACGTACGAGCAGTACTTC. Amino acids: CSANDRDQTYEQYF.

This clonotype has a handful of counts. The conserved phenylalanine or tryptophan normally closing the CDR3 is absent here, so this likely arose from a read error. The chain carries TRBV12-3 or TRBV12-4 and TRBJ2-1, with 8 bases identical to TRBD1. The CDR3 covers 14 residues. The CDR3 DNA follows: TGTGCCGGCAGTTGGGACAGGTCGCTTGGTGAGCAGTTCCTC. Translating it yields CAGSWDRSLGEQFL.

This clonotype showed up many times. CDR3 in amino acids: CASSDGYRGRGTEAFF. The CDR3 DNA is TGTGCCAGCAGTGATGGATACAGGGGGCGCGGTACTGAAGCTTTCTTT. V usage is TRBV6-2 or TRBV6-3 and J usage is TRBJ1-1; TRBD1 agrees at 9 bases. Germline trimming cut 5 bases from V and 5 bases from J; bases unmatched to any gene: 12. CDR1 and CDR2 (germline): MNHEY, SVGEGT. This CDR3 has 16 residues.

The chain recombines TRBV5-1 with TRBJ1-1; D not resolved. The V end was cut by 2 bases, the J end by 4 bases, with 12 bases between. The CDR3 contains 14 residues. Germline CDR1 is SGHRS and CDR2 is YFSETQ. The CDR3 DNA follows: TGCGCCAGCAGCTTAGAGGGCGGTGGCACTGAAGCTTTCTTT. It translates to CASSLEGGGTEAFF.

Comments on this clonotype: Given a much more abundant clone one base away, this may be a read error. The rearrangement links TRBV6-1 to TRBJ2-3, with D tentatively TRBD2 (5 bases). The CDR3 contains 12 residues. Trimming left V 7 bases short and J 2 bases short, with 7 bases between. CDR1 is MNHNS, CDR2 SASEGT, per germline. The CDR3 here is CASIRDTDTQYF. For the CDR3, the DNA is TGTGCCAGCATCCGGGACACAGATACGCAGTATTTT.

V and J are TRBV28 and TRBJ2-1, with TRBD2 matching over 9 bases. Germline CDR1 MDHEN, CDR2 SYDVKM. J was trimmed by 3 bases and V by 5 bases; bases with no gene match: 2. The CDR3 spans 14 residues. The CDR3 DNA follows: TGTGCCAGCAGTGCAGCGGGAGGCTACAATGAGCAGTTCTTC. This translates into CASSAAGGYNEQFF.

This clonotype was observed many times. V gene TRBV7-3 combines with J gene TRBJ2-3; possibly TRBD1 or TRBD2 for D (5 bases each). V was shortened by 0 bases and J by 0 bases, with 7 bases between the two germline ends. From germline, CDR1 is SGHTA and CDR2 FQGTGA. The CDR3 is made up of 15 amino acids. CDR3 in amino acids: CASSLTGDSTDTQYF. The CDR3 DNA reads as TGTGCCAGCAGCTTAACCGGGGACAGCACAGATACGCAGTATTTT.

This clonotype was detected many times. The chain links TRBV20-1 to TRBJ2-1; 11 nucleotides align to TRBD2. This CDR3 region has 17 residues. The trim removed 1 base at V and 2 bases at J, leaving 7 bases unmatched. The germline V gene has CDR1 DFQATT and CDR2 SNEGSKA (reference sequence). The CDR3 DNA is TGCAGTGCTAGAGCCCTCCTACTAGCGGGGGCCTACAATGAGCAGTTCTTC. This encodes CSARALLLAGAYNEQFF.

Worth noting for this clonotype: A much larger clone differs from this one at a single base, so this may be a read error. The V and J genes are TRBV5-5 and TRBJ2-1; tentative D call: TRBD1 (6 bases). V shed 5 bases and J shed 3 bases, with 18 bases lying between them. This CDR3 has 16 residues. Per germline, CDR1 SGHKS and CDR2 YYEKEE (reference sequence). In DNA, the CDR3 is TGTGCCAGCAGACCGCCTTCAGGGGTGTACTACAATGAGCAGTTCTTC. Its protein product is CASRPPSGVYYNEQFF.

This clonotype showed up many times. The V gene is TRBV20-1, the J gene TRBJ1-1; TRBD1 agrees at 7 bases. CDR1 is DFQATT and CDR2 is SNEGSKA in the germline V gene (reference sequence). The CDR3 totals 12 residues. V dropped 5 bases and J dropped 4; count of bases not matched to a gene: 4. Here the CDR3 reads CSAYRGFTEAFF. CDR3 nucleotide sequence: TGCAGTGCTTACAGGGGATTCACTGAAGCTTTCTTT.

For this clonotype: An end of the junction differs from the germline gene, which may be a read error. V usage is TRBV28 and J usage is TRBJ1-5; D remains ambiguous. CDR3 length: 13 residues. Germline V gene lookup returns CDR1 MDHEN and CDR2 SYDVKM. The CDR3, as DNA: TGTGCCGGCAATAAGGGAGGCAATCAGCCCCAGCGTTTT. Translation: CAGNKGGNQPQRF.

The sample holds many counts of this clonotype. The J gene is TRBJ2-1, the V gene TRBV7-8, with TRBD2 matching over 10 bases. Trimming at V came to 1 base and at J to 4 bases, leaving 1 base not matched to a gene. This CDR3 comprises 15 residues. Germline CDR1 SGHVS, CDR2 FQNEAQ. The CDR3 bases are TGTGCCAGCAGCTTAGGGACTAGCGGATACAATGAGCAGTTCTTC. It encodes CASSLGTSGYNEQFF.

Ten or more counts support this clonotype. The rearrangement links TRBV9 to TRBJ2-5; 7 bases are a match to TRBD2. Germline V gene sequence: CDR1 SGDLS, CDR2 YYNGEE. V was clipped by 3 bases and J by 4 bases; unmatched bases: 12. This CDR3 has 16 residues. The CDR3 here is CASSAHLGLVGETQYF. The CDR3 bases are TGTGCCAGCAGCGCACATCTAGGACTAGTCGGAGAGACCCAGTACTTC.

V gene TRBV5-1 combines with J gene TRBJ2-2, with D possibly matching TRBD1 (6 bases). The V and J ends lost 2 bases and 7 bases respectively, with 15 bases between them. Germline V gene data show CDR1 as SGHRS and CDR2 as YFSETQ. This CDR3 has 15 amino acids. CDR3 nucleotide sequence: TGCGCCAGCAGCTTACGACTGGAAGGGGGCGGGGAGCTGTTTTTT. Translated: CASSLRLEGGGELFF.

This clonotype was observed a few times. CDR3 in DNA: TGTGCCAGCAAAATTTCTGGGGTAGGCATGAATGAGCAGTTCTTC. Translated: CASKISGVGMNEQFF. This chain connects TRBV2 to TRBJ2-1; D ambiguous. Germline-derived CDR1 and CDR2 are SNHLY and FYNNEI. This CDR3 is 15 amino acids long. V lost 7 bases and J lost 7, with 20 bases in between. Complete variable domain (other parts from reference TRBV2 and TRBJ2-1): EPEVTQTPSHQVTQMGQEVILRCVPISNHLYFYWYRQILGQKVEFLVSFYNNEISEKSEIFDDQFSVERPDGSNFTLKIRSTKLEDSAMYFCASKISGVGMNEQFFGPGTRLTVL.

The sample holds a few counts of this clonotype. It may be a read error: a sequence one base away is much more abundant. J is TRBJ2-3 and V is TRBV24-1; no reliable D call. The CDR3 sequence is 14 residues long. The germline V gene encodes CDR1 KGHDR and CDR2 SFDVKD. DNA for the CDR3: TGTGCCACCAGTGGAAGACTTAACACAGATATGCAGTATTTT. Protein sequence: CATSGRLNTDMQYF.